Listed here is a single T cell receptor (beta chain). Antigen specificity is unknown. Germline V gene data show CDR1 as SGHAT and CDR2 as FQDESV (reference sequence). This CDR3 has 15 residues. J lost 7 bases, V lost 5 bases, and 11 bases had no gene match. The sample is drawn from a study of CD8 T cells in ankylosing spondylitis. Overall study findings and caveats: Previous work reported some of these motif variants in the synovial fluid and blood of reactive arthritis.

MiXCR was run by TCRdb on the 5' RACE reads, yielding one entry per CDR3 protein. The sample carries about 400,000 distinct CDR3 sequences, 20% recorded once. This TCR came from a male donor with ankylosing spondylitis or in good health (not recorded which). The V call is TRBV11-1, the J call TRBJ2-1; 7 bases are shared with TRBD2. Sequencing input: blood, either unsorted or a sorted T cell fraction (not recorded which). For the CDR3, the DNA is TGTGCCAGCAGCAAACCTAGCGGTAGTATAAATGAGCAGTTCTTC. It yields the protein CASSKPSGSINEQFF.